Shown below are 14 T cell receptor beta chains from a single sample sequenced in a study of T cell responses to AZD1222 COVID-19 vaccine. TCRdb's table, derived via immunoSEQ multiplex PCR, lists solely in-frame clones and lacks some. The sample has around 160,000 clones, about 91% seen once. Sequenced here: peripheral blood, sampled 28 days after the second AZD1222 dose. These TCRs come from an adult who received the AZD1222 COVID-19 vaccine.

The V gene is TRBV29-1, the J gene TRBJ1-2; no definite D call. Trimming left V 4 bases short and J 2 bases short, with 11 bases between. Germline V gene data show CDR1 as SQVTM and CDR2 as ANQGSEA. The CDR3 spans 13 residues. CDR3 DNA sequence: TGCAGCGTTGGCCGCGACCCAAACTATGGCTACACCTTC. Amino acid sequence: CSVGRDPNYGYTF.

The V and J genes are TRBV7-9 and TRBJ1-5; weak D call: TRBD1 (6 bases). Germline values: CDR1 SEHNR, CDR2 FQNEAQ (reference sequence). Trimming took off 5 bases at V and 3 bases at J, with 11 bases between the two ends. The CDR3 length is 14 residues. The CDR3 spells CASSDGQFNQPQHF. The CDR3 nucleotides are TGTGCCAGCAGCGACGGACAGTTCAATCAGCCCCAGCATTTT.

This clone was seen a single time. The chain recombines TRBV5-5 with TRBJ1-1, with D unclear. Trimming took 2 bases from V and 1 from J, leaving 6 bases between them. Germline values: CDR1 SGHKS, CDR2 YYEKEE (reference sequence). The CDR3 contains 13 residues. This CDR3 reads CASSFYRNTEAFF. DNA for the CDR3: TGTGCCAGCAGCTTTTATCGGAACACTGAAGCTTTCTTT.

The CDR3 is CASSLARTGLQYF. The CDR3 coding sequence is TGTGCCAGCAGCTTAGCCCGGACAGGTCTTCAGTACTTC. The V and J genes are TRBV7-2 and TRBJ2-4; 7 bases agree with TRBD1. The CDR3 sequence is 13 residues long. Looked up from germline, CDR1 is SGHTA and CDR2 is FQGNSA. J gave up 11 bases and V 0 bases, and 4 bases lay outside the gene matches.

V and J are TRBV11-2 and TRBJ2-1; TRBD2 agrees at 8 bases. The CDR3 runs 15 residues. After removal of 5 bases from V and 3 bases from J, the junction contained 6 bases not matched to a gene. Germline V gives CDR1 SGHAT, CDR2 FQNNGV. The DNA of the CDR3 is TGTGCCAGCAGCCCGGGGGGGGTCTACTACAATGAGCAGTTCTTC. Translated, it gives CASSPGGVYYNEQFF. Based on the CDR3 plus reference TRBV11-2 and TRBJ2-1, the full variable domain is EAGVAQSPRYKIIEKRQSVAFWCNPISGHATLYWYQQILGQGPKLLIQFQNNGVVDDSQLPKDRFSAERLKGVDSTLKIQPAKLEDSAVYLCASSPGGVYYNEQFFGPGTRLTVL.

CDR3 bases: TGTGCCAGCAGTTACGGTCCGGGTCAGGGGGCTGAAGCTTTCTTT. It is translated as CASSYGPGQGAEAFF. This rearrangement joins TRBV6-5 to TRBJ1-1; TRBD1 aligns across 7 bases. CDR1 is MNHEY and CDR2 is SVGAGI in the germline V gene. The CDR3 runs to 15 residues. Trimming cost V 2 bases and J 6 bases; bases outside gene matches: 9.

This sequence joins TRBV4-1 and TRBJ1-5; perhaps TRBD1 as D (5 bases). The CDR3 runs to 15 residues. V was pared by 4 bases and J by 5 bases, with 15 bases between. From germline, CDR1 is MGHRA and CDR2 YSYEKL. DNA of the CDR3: TGCGCCAGCAGCCCTTGGGACGGTCGCGATCAGCCCCAGCATTTT. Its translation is CASSPWDGRDQPQHF.

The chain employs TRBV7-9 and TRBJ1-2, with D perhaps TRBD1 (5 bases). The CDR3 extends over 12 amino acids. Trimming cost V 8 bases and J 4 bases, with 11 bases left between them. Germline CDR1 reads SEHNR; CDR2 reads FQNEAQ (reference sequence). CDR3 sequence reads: CASFGHLYGYTF. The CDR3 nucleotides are TGTGCCAGCTTTGGACACCTCTATGGCTACACCTTC.

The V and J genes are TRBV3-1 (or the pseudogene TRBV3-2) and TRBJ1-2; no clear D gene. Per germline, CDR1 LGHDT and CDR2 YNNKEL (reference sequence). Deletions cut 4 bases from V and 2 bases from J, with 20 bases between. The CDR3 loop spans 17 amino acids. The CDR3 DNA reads TGTGCCAGCAGCCGTGGAGAAGTCAGTTTCCCCAACTATGGCTACACCTTC. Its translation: CASSRGEVSFPNYGYTF.

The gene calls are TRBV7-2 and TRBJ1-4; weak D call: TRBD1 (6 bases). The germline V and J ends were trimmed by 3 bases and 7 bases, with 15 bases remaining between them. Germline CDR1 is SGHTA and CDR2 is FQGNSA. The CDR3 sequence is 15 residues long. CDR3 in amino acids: CASSFQGSRGEKLFF. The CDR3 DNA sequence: TGTGCCAGCAGCTTCCAGGGGTCGAGGGGTGAAAAACTGTTTTTT.

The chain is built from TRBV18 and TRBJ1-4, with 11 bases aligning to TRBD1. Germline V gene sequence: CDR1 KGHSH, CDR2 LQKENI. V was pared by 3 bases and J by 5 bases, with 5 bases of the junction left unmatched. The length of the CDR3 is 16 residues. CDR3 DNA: TGTGCCAGCTCACCCCGACGGACAGGGGGCAATGAAAAACTGTTTTTT. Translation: CASSPRRTGGNEKLFF. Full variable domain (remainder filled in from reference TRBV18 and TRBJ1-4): NAGVMQNPRHLVRRRGQEARLRCSPMKGHSHVYWYRQLPEEGLKFMVYLQKENIIDESGMPKERFSAEFPKEGPSILRIQQVVRGDSAAYFCASSPRRTGGNEKLFFGSGTQLSVL.

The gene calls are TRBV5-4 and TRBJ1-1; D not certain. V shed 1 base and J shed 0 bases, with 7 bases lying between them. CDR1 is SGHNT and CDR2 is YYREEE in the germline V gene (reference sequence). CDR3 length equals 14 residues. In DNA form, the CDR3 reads TGTGCCAGCAGCTTGCGGTCCATGAACACTGAAGCTTTCTTT. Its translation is CASSLRSMNTEAFF.

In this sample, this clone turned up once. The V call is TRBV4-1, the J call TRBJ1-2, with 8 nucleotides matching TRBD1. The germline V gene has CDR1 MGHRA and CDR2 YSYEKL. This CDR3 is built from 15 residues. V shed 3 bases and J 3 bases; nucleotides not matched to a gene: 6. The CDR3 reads CASSQVDRADYGYTF. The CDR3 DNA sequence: TGCGCCAGCAGCCAGGTGGACAGGGCGGACTATGGCTACACCTTC.

The CDR3 DNA is TGTGCCAGCAGTCGTACCGGGACGGTCTATGGCTACACCTTC. Its protein product is CASSRTGTVYGYTF. This rearrangement joins TRBV27 to TRBJ1-2, with D possibly TRBD1 on 5 matching bases. This CDR3 has 14 residues. V was pared by 5 bases and J by 4 bases, with 14 bases between. In germline, CDR1 is MNHEY, CDR2 SMNVEV (reference sequence).